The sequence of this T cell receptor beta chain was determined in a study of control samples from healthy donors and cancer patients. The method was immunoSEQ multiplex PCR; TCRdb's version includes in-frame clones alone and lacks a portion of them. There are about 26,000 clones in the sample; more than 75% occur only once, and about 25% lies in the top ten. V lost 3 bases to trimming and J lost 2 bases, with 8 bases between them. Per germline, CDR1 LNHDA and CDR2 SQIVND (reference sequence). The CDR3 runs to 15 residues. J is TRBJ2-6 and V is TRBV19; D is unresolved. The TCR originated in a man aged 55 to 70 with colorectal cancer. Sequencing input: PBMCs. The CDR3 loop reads CASSMAGPGANVLTF. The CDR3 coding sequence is TGTGCCAGTAGTATGGCCGGGCCTGGGGCCAACGTCCTGACTTTC.